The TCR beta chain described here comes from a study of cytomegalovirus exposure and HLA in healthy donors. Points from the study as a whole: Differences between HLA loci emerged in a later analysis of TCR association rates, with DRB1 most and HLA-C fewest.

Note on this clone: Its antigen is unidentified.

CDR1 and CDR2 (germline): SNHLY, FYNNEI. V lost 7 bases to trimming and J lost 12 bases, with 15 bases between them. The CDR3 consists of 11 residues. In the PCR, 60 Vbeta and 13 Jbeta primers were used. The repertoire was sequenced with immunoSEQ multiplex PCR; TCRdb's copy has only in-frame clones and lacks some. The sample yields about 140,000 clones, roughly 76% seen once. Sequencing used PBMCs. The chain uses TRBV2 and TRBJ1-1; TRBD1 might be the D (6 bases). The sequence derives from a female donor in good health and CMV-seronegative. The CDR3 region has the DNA TGTGCCAGCAATGGGCGCAGGGGCCCTTTCTTT. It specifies CASNGRRGPFF.